This TCR beta chain was sequenced during a study of cytomegalovirus exposure and HLA in healthy donors. For the study at large: Within an early data release were about 90 million unique TCRs drawn from HLA-typed donors.

60 Vbeta and 13 Jbeta primers were used in PCR. The method was immunoSEQ multiplex PCR; TCRdb's version includes in-frame clones alone and lacks a portion of them. The repertoire holds around 92,000 clones, with under 85% as singletons. Note on this clone: The antigen remains unidentified.

Study results and caveats: Per a prior analysis, the majority of TCR beta V segments were productive roughly 87% or roughly 30% of the time. Most TCR sequences were rare, but some public TCRs occurred in many donors. When analyzed later, a missense DCLRE1C variant was found to be linked to TCR beta V- and J-gene trimming.

This receptor was identified in a female donor in good health and CMV-seropositive. Specimen: PBMCs.

CDR3 coding DNA: TGTGCTAGTGGCGAACCGCGACAGGGGTTATACGAGCAGTACTTC. Protein: CASGEPRQGLYEQYF. This chain connects TRBV12-5 to TRBJ2-7; 8 bases fit TRBD1. The V gene end was trimmed by 6 bases and the J gene end by 4 bases; junction bases not matched to a gene: 11. CDR1 is LGHNT and CDR2 is FRNRAP in the germline V gene. This CDR3 region has 15 residues.